This T cell receptor beta chain was captured by sequencing in a study of CXCR3-negative and CXCR3-positive naive CD8 T cells. Study-wide points: Similar levels of surface CD5 were seen between naive subsets; TCR strength was inferred from TRB CDR3 properties. Cryopreserved cells showed partially decreased CXCR3 expression, and most assays used fresh PBMCs.

Germline V lookup: CDR1 MGHRA, CDR2 YSYEKL. The CDR3 sequence is 15 residues long. For this clonotype: Its cognate antigen is unknown.

TRB cDNA was prepared as libraries by UMI-labeled 5' RACE. TCRdb reprocessed the 5' RACE reads, keeping one entry per CDR3 protein, no DNA. Recorded for this sample: over 35,000 distinct CDR3 sequences. CD8+ T cell subsets were each sorted in triplicate, around 270,000 cells apiece. The source of this sequence is a human donor in good health. Some clones in this sample may be carry-over from other donors' samples. This chain joins TRBV4-1 and TRBJ2-1; TCRdb gives TRBD2 as the D gene, but with no DNA this cannot be confirmed. Sequenced sample: memory CD8+ T cells from blood. The CDR3 protein is CASSQGAGGPGEQFF.